This note documents a single T cell receptor (beta chain) sequence. Its antigen is currently unknown. These data originate in a study of blood T cells in healthy people across ages. Study-wide findings and caveats: Diversity of TCR beta per million T cells declined in a roughly linear way with age.

Germline V gene data show CDR1 as DFQATT and CDR2 as SNEGSKA (reference sequence). The CDR3 has 16 residues. The J segment lost 2 bases and the V segment lost 1 base, leaving 4 bases of the junction unmatched. With a J-beta primer mix and a sample-barcoded 5' primer, a second PCR ran about 7 to 12 cycles. Sequencing recovered at least 2.5 million CDR3-containing paired-end reads from each sample. From the 5' RACE reads, TCRdb called clonotypes with MiXCR, one entry per CDR3 protein. The table includes 600,000 or so distinct CDR3 sequences, roughly 21% detected once. J is TRBJ2-2 and V is TRBV20-1; 10 bases match TRBD2. Sequences were obtained from blood. The receptor's source is a man between 65 and 80 years old in good health. CDR3 DNA: TGCAGTGCTAGAGGTGGACTAGCGGTAAACACCGGGGAGCTGTTTTTT. This codes for CSARGGLAVNTGELFF.